The sequence of this T cell receptor (beta chain) was determined in a study of CD8+CD57+ T cells in acquired aplastic anemia. Whole-study context: The average for DNA from sorted CD4+ and CD8+ cells was 3 to 4 ug. Study-wide results and caveats: The CD8+ Simpson's diversity of patients and controls was not significantly different.

With respect to this clonotype: Its antigen is unknown.

TCR beta VDJ and CDR3 were profiled, and genomic DNA was the template. Via MiXCR, TCRdb re-called the reads, giving one row per CDR3 protein. This table holds 100,000 to 150,000 distinct CDR3 sequences, 50% to 60% found once. The CDR3 has 12 residues. Germline values: CDR1 KGHSY, CDR2 FQNENV. V was trimmed by 4 bases and J by 7 bases, leaving 10 bases between them. Patients included in sequencing had previously demonstrated CD8+CD57+ cell expansion by flow cytometry. Severe acquired aplastic anemia was present in every patient. The study sampled blood from patients who had received no therapy. The chain uses TRBV16 and TRBJ1-2; D may be TRBD1 (5 bases). The sample taken for sequencing was sorted CD4+, CD8+, or CD8+CD57+ T cells (not recorded which) from PBMCs. This TCR was sampled from a human donor with aplastic anemia. The CDR3 here is CASSLAGAGYTF. The DNA for the CDR3 is TGTGCCAGCAGCCTTGCTGGGGCTGGCTACACCTTC. The whole variable domain, filled in from reference TRBV16 and TRBJ1-2, reads GEEVAQTPKHLVRGEGQKAKLYCAPIKGHSYVFWYQQVLKNEFKFLISFQNENVFDETGMPKERFSAKCLPNSPCSLEIQATKLEDSAVYFCASSLAGAGYTFGSGTRLTVV.